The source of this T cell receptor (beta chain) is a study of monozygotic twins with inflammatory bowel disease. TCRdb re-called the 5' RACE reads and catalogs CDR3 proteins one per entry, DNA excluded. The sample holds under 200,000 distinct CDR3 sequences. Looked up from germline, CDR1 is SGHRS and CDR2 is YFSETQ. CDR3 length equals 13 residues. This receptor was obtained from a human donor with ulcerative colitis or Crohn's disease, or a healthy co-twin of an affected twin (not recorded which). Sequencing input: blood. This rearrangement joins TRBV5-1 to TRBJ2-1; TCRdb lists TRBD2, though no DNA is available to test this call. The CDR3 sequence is CASSFGTADEQFF.